The rows below give T cell receptor beta chains drawn from one sample of a study of blood T cell repertoires in COVID-19. Libraries were prepared by immunoSEQ multiplex PCR; TCRdb keeps only in-frame clonotypes and omits some of them. The table includes around 160,000 clones, around 84% detected once. The material sequenced was peripheral blood. The receptors originated from a woman older than 75 with acute or convalescent COVID-19. Each CDR3 is given with its conserved first and last residue. The D gene is left open where the match is weak. Size values are once, few and many counts, or a class for expanded clones, and some rows have none.

clone_size	d_call	v_call	j_call	cdr3_aa	cdr3_nt
NA	TRBD2	TRBV6-5	TRBJ2-2	CASSFRGGRGPGELFF	TGTGCCAGCAGTTTTAGGGGCGGGAGAGGCCCCGGGGAGCTGTTTTTT
NA	TRBD1	TRBV15	TRBJ2-3	CATSIGQGKGTDTQYF	TGTGCCACCAGCATTGGACAGGGAAAGGGCACAGATACGCAGTATTTT
NA	NA	TRBV6-6	TRBJ2-3	CASSYRTTSSTDTQYF	TGTGCCAGCAGTTACAGGACAACCTCTAGCACAGATACGCAGTATTTT
NA	NA	TRBV18	TRBJ1-1	CASSHVRESPSGNLGTEAFF	TGTGCCAGCTCACATGTAAGGGAGTCTCCATCCGGAAATCTGGGGACTGAAGCTTTCTTT
NA	NA	TRBV7-3	TRBJ2-1	CASSLNGDYNEQFF	TGTGCCAGCAGCTTAAACGGGGATTACAATGAGCAGTTCTTC
NA	NA	TRBV6-5	TRBJ2-5	CASRFRQAGTQYF	TGTGCCAGCAGATTCCGACAGGCCGGGACCCAGTACTTC
NA	NA	TRBV5-1	TRBJ1-1	CASSWGGLRKGTEAFF	TGCGCCAGCAGCTGGGGAGGTCTGCGAAAAGGGACTGAAGCTTTCTTT
NA	NA	TRBV7-9	TRBJ1-5	CASSLGTAYSNQPQHF	TGTGCCAGCAGCTTAGGGACAGCTTATAGCAATCAGCCCCAGCATTTT
NA	TRBD1	TRBV9	TRBJ2-2	CASGVAPGQGYPGELFF	TGTGCCAGCGGCGTAGCCCCGGGACAGGGGTACCCCGGGGAGCTGTTTTTT
NA	NA	TRBV28	TRBJ1-3	CASSSQGGSGNTIYF	TGTGCCAGCAGTTCCCAAGGGGGCTCTGGAAACACCATATATTTT
NA	NA	TRBV9	TRBJ1-2	CASSAFGPGDGYTF	TGTGCCAGCAGCGCATTTGGTCCGGGGGATGGCTACACCTTC
NA	NA	TRBV10-1	TRBJ1-1	CASSVGLHTEAFF	TGCGCCAGCAGCGTGGGCCTCCACACTGAAGCTTTCTTT
NA	NA	TRBV6-1	TRBJ1-4	CASSAAPRREKLFF	TGTGCCAGCAGTGCAGCCCCAAGGCGGGAAAAACTGTTTTTT
few	NA	TRBV18	TRBJ2-6	CASSSSDSGANVLTF	TGTGCCAGCTCATCGTCAGACTCTGGGGCCAACGTCCTGACTTTC
NA	NA	TRBV6-5	TRBJ1-1	CASRSGLTEAFF	TGTGCCAGCAGATCAGGGTTGACTGAAGCTTTCTTT
NA	NA	TRBV7-3	TRBJ2-2	CASSLSGGTGELFF	TGTGCCAGCAGCTTATCCGGCGGAACCGGGGAGCTGTTTTTT
few	TRBD1	TRBV13	TRBJ1-2	CASSRSSLGQGPRRRYTF	TGTGCCAGCAGCCGGTCGTCTTTAGGACAGGGGCCGCGGAGGCGCTACACCTTC
NA	NA	TRBV6-6	TRBJ1-5	CASSYAEQNQPQHF	TGTGCCAGCAGTTACGCCGAGCAAAATCAGCCCCAGCATTTT
NA	NA	TRBV2	TRBJ2-1	CASVIAEYNEQFF	TGTGCCAGCGTTATAGCGGAATACAATGAGCAGTTCTTC
NA	TRBD1	TRBV9	TRBJ1-5	CASSVGVQGVDQPQHF	TGTGCCAGCAGCGTAGGGGTGCAGGGGGTCGATCAGCCCCAGCATTTT
NA	TRBD1	TRBV7-7	TRBJ2-5	CASSLGDRVEETQYF	TGTGCTAGCAGCTTAGGTGACAGGGTGGAAGAGACCCAGTACTTC
NA	TRBD1	TRBV27	TRBJ2-7	CASSSAGTGGLEQYF	TGTGCCAGCAGTTCCGCCGGGACAGGGGGCCTCGAGCAGTACTTC
NA	TRBD1	TRBV5-1	TRBJ2-5	CASTPGQGGQETQYF	TGCGCCAGCACCCCGGGACAGGGAGGACAAGAGACCCAGTACTTC
NA	NA	TRBV5-4	TRBJ1-2	CASSLVGASYGYTF	TGTGCCAGCAGCTTGGTGGGGGCCTCCTATGGCTACACCTTC
NA	NA	TRBV10-1	TRBJ2-2	CASSVGLYTGELFF	TGCGCCAGCAGTGTGGGGCTCTACACCGGGGAGCTGTTTTTT
NA	TRBD2	TRBV5-1	TRBJ2-3	CASSLQPGLVTDTQYF	TGCGCCAGCAGTCTCCAACCGGGACTAGTAACAGATACGCAGTATTTT
NA	NA	TRBV19	TRBJ1-4	CASSIPPGPGREKLFF	TGTGCCAGTAGTATACCACCGGGCCCGGGGAGGGAAAAACTGTTTTTT
NA	NA	TRBV6-1	TRBJ2-4	CASSAGVENLAKNIQYF	TGTGCCAGCAGTGCGGGAGTCGAAAACCTAGCCAAAAACATTCAGTACTTC
NA	TRBD2	TRBV7-2	TRBJ2-5	CASLRRTSDTETQYF	TGTGCCAGCCTCCGGCGGACTAGCGACACAGAGACCCAGTACTTC
NA	NA	TRBV19	TRBJ1-3	CASSIVLGAGNTIYF	TGTGCCAGTAGTATAGTTTTGGGCGCCGGAAACACCATATATTTT
NA	NA	TRBV5-8	TRBJ1-5	CASSLDLPGYSNQPQHF	TGTGCCAGCAGCTTGGATTTACCAGGGTATAGCAATCAGCCCCAGCATTTT
NA	NA	TRBV24-1	TRBJ2-1	CATSDYGATYNEQFF	TGTGCCACCAGTGATTATGGGGCTACCTACAATGAGCAGTTCTTC
few	TRBD1	TRBV13	TRBJ1-1	CASSLYGFTGQGNTEAFF	TGTGCCAGCAGCTTATACGGTTTTACGGGACAGGGGAACACTGAAGCTTTCTTT
NA	TRBD2	TRBV4-3	TRBJ2-3	CASSQDGAGVTDTQYF	TGCGCCAGCAGCCAAGATGGAGCGGGGGTCACAGATACGCAGTATTTT
NA	NA	TRBV9	TRBJ1-6	CASSFGQWGNHSPLHF	TGTGCCAGCAGCTTCGGACAGTGGGGTAACCATTCACCCCTCCACTTT
NA	TRBD1	TRBV5-1	TRBJ1-1	CASSNGQGMNTEAFF	TGCGCCAGCAGCAATGGACAGGGAATGAACACTGAAGCTTTCTTT
NA	TRBD1	TRBV30	TRBJ1-1	CAWSVPDRGNTEAFF	TGTGCCTGGAGTGTACCAGACAGGGGGAACACTGAAGCTTTCTTT
NA	NA	TRBV30	TRBJ1-1	CAWSHSPASEAFF	TGTGCCTGGAGTCATTCCCCCGCCAGTGAAGCTTTCTTT
NA	NA	TRBV4-3	TRBJ1-2	CASSPDRWWPRGYTF	TGCGCCAGCAGCCCTGACCGCTGGTGGCCTAGGGGCTACACCTTC
NA	TRBD2	TRBV4-3	TRBJ2-3	CASSRTSGGGADTQYF	TGCGCCAGCAGCCGGACCAGCGGGGGTGGCGCAGATACGCAGTATTTT
NA	NA	TRBV5-1	TRBJ2-3	CASSPDSVTDTQYF	TGCGCCAGCAGCCCGGACTCGGTCACAGATACGCAGTATTTT
NA	TRBD1	TRBV6-1	TRBJ2-1	CASSEAQGRYLDNEQFF	TGTGCCAGCAGTGAAGCACAGGGGCGATACCTTGACAATGAGCAGTTCTTC
once	TRBD1	TRBV19	TRBJ2-7	CASSRAGGYEQYF	TGTGCCAGTAGTCGGGCAGGGGGCTACGAGCAGTACTTC
NA	TRBD1	TRBV6-5	TRBJ2-5	CASTSGQAAGETQYF	TGTGCCAGCACCTCGGGACAGGCGGCTGGAGAGACCCAGTACTTC